The 29 T cell receptor beta chains below all came from one sample that was sequenced in a study of long-term antiretroviral therapy in people with HIV. At survey level, the immunoSEQ assay was run in its v3.0 version. Some clones are missing from TCRdb's copy, which holds only in-frame ones; the method was immunoSEQ multiplex PCR. The data show some 14,000 clones, 65% to 90% seen once. The starting material was unsorted PBMCs, obtained 0.4 years after starting antiretroviral therapy. These receptors were collected from a man aged 25-45 years with HIV.

The rearrangement uses TRBV7-9 and TRBJ2-7; 12 bases line up with TRBD1. The CDR3 consists of 15 residues. With V trimmed by 5 bases and J by 7 bases, 9 bases remained unmatched. CDR1 is SEHNR and CDR2 is FQNEAQ in the germline V gene (reference sequence). The CDR3 loop is CASSLPPGQGAEQYF. CDR3 bases: TGTGCCAGCAGCCTCCCCCCGGGACAGGGGGCGGAGCAGTACTTC.

The CDR3 coding sequence is TGTGCTAGTGGTTTGACCACAACAGGCACAGATACGCAGTATTTT. Its translation is CASGLTTTGTDTQYF. The V gene is TRBV12-5, the J gene TRBJ2-3; no firm D call. V lost 2 bases to trimming and J lost 1 base, with 10 bases between them. The CDR3 length is 15 residues. Per germline, CDR1 LGHNT and CDR2 FRNRAP. The full variable domain, rest sourced from reference TRBV12-5 and TRBJ2-3, is DARVTQTPRHKVTEMGQEVTMRCQPILGHNTVFWYRQTMMQGLELLAYFRNRAPLDDSGMPKDRFSAEMPDATLATLKIQPSEPRDSAVYFCASGLTTTGTDTQYFGPGTRLTVL.

The chain has TRBV14 and TRBJ2-5; D uncertain. The CDR3 consists of 15 residues. Trimming stripped 4 bases from V and 1 base from J, with 13 bases between. Germline CDR1 is SGHDN and CDR2 is FVKESK. Here the CDR3 reads CASSPLLVGQETQYF. The CDR3 DNA reads TGTGCCAGCAGCCCTCTGCTAGTAGGCCAAGAGACCCAGTACTTC.

The genes are TRBV5-4 and TRBJ2-5, with TRBD2 matching over 14 bases. The CDR3 is 16 residues long. Trimming took 3 bases from V and 4 from J; bases not matched to a gene: 5. Germline lookup yields CDR1 SGHNT and CDR2 YYREEE (reference sequence). CDR3 amino acids: CASSSKGLAGVETQYF. CDR3 sequence (DNA): TGTGCCAGCAGCTCGAAGGGACTAGCGGGAGTAGAGACCCAGTACTTC.

The CDR3 DNA sequence: TGTGCCAGCGTTGGGGGGCCGGGCTCCTACGAGCAGTACTTC. Translation gives CASVGGPGSYEQYF. This rearrangement joins TRBV28 to TRBJ2-7; either TRBD1 or TRBD2 may fit D (6 bases each). The CDR3 runs 14 residues. Looked up from germline, CDR1 is MDHEN and CDR2 is SYDVKM. V lost 8 bases, J lost 0 bases, and 14 bases lay in between.

J is TRBJ2-1 and V is TRBV23-1; D call uncertain. TRBV23-1 is identified as an open reading frame with a role that is uncertain. Between the trimmed V and J ends, which lost 2 bases and 9 bases, there was a span of 5 bases. The CDR3 covers 11 residues. Here the CDR3 reads CASSQGFEQFF. CDR3 DNA sequence: TGCGCCAGCAGTCAAGGATTTGAGCAGTTCTTC.

The rearrangement links TRBV6-6 to TRBJ2-7; D call uncertain. The germline V gene has CDR1 MNHNY and CDR2 SVGAGI (reference sequence). The germline V and J ends were trimmed by 6 bases and 1 base, with 10 bases remaining between them. The CDR3 contains 13 residues. The CDR3 DNA follows: TGTGCCAGCAGCCCTCTTACATCCTACGAGCAGTACTTC. This translates into CASSPLTSYEQYF.

This clone was recorded once. The V and J genes are TRBV5-1 and TRBJ2-1, with 7 bases lining up with TRBD2. The CDR3 covers 16 residues. V was pared by 1 base and J by 2 bases, with 6 bases of the junction left unmatched. The germline gives CDR1 SGHRS, CDR2 YFSETQ. CDR3 bases: TGCGCCAGCAGCTTGTCCGGGACTACCACCTACAATGAGCAGTTCTTC. Protein: CASSLSGTTTYNEQFF.

The rearrangement links TRBV2 to TRBJ2-5; weak D call: TRBD2 (7 bases). This CDR3 has 13 residues. Germline V gene lookup returns CDR1 SNHLY and CDR2 FYNNEI. Trimming shortened V by 7 bases and J by 5 bases, and 14 bases separated the two germline ends. For the CDR3, the DNA is TGTGCCAGCAAATGGGGGGGCCGGGAGACCCAGTACTTC. This gives the protein CASKWGGRETQYF.

The CDR3 is CASRPDPMGSQYF. The CDR3 DNA reads as TGTGCCAGCAGACCCGACCCGATGGGATCGCAGTATTTT. The chain uses TRBV7-9 and TRBJ2-3; D remains unclear. Germline V CDR1 and CDR2: SEHNR, FQNEAQ (reference sequence). Deletions cut 6 bases from V and 10 bases from J, with 17 bases between. The CDR3 runs 13 residues. The entire variable domain, with the rest obtained from reference TRBV7-9 and TRBJ2-3, is as follows: DTGVSQNPRHKITKRGQNVTFRCDPISEHNRLYWYRQTLGQGPEFLTYFQNEAQLEKSRLLSDRFSAERPKGSFSTLEIQRTEQGDSAMYLCASRPDPMGSQYFGPGTRLTVL.

This sequence joins TRBV9 and TRBJ2-7; 11 bases agree with TRBD1. This CDR3 has 17 amino acids. Germline V gives CDR1 SGDLS, CDR2 YYNGEE. Trimming removed 0 bases from V and 4 bases from J; junction bases left unmatched: 9. This chain's CDR3 is CASSVAPLGQGEYEQYF. The CDR3 DNA reads as TGTGCCAGCAGCGTAGCTCCGCTGGGACAGGGGGAATACGAGCAGTACTTC.

The chain uses TRBV19 and TRBJ1-1; D perhaps matches TRBD1 (6 bases). Trimming stripped 2 bases from V and 2 bases from J, with 12 bases between. Germline V CDR1 and CDR2: LNHDA, SQIVND (reference sequence). This CDR3 has 15 residues. CDR3 bases: TGTGCCAGTAGTATAAGAGGACAGAGAAACACTGAAGCTTTCTTT. It yields the protein CASSIRGQRNTEAFF.

The chain joins TRBV27 to TRBJ2-2, with a tentative D call TRBD1 (6 bases). The germline CDR1 and CDR2 sequences are MNHEY and SMNVEV (reference sequence). V was clipped by 2 bases and J by 1 base, with 11 bases between them. The CDR3 sequence is 16 residues long. The CDR3 sequence is CASSLGGGRNTGELFF. The CDR3 bases are TGTGCCAGCAGTTTAGGGGGCGGAAGGAACACCGGGGAGCTGTTTTTT.

The chain employs TRBV7-9 and TRBJ2-5; 11 nucleotides agree with TRBD2. This CDR3 is 15 amino acids long. The V and J ends lost 2 bases and 1 base, in that order; junction bases with no gene match: 0. The germline CDR1 and CDR2 sequences are SEHNR and FQNEAQ (reference sequence). The CDR3 coding sequence is TGTGCCAGCAGCTTAACTAGCGGGGGCCAAGAGACCCAGTACTTC. Translating it yields CASSLTSGGQETQYF.

The rearrangement links TRBV7-9 to TRBJ2-7, with D uncertain. Trimming removed 6 bases at V and 7 bases at J, with 10 bases between. The CDR3 is 11 amino acids. Germline V gives CDR1 SEHNR, CDR2 FQNEAQ (reference sequence). The chain's CDR3 is CASRRSGEQYF. CDR3 DNA sequence: TGTGCCAGCAGAAGGTCGGGTGAGCAGTACTTC.

The rearrangement uses TRBV4-2 and TRBJ1-2; the D is unclear. The germline V gene has CDR1 LGHNA and CDR2 YNFKEQ. This CDR3 is built from 15 residues. Trimming left V 4 bases short and J 4 bases short, with 16 bases between. The CDR3 coding sequence is TGTGCCAGCAGCCCCCAACCGATCTCCCCCTATGGCTACACCTTC. As protein: CASSPQPISPYGYTF.

J is TRBJ1-2 and V is TRBV6-6; possibly TRBD1 for D (5 bases). Trimming took off 5 bases at V and 2 bases at J, with 12 bases between the two ends. The germline V gene encodes CDR1 MNHNY and CDR2 SVGAGI (reference sequence). The CDR3 contains 14 residues. CDR3 residues: CASSVQDGNYGYTF. The DNA for the CDR3 is TGTGCCAGCAGTGTACAGGATGGAAACTATGGCTACACCTTC.

The DNA of the CDR3 is TGCGCCAGCAGCCAAGACGAGGGGGATCAGCCCCAGCATTTT. It translates to CASSQDEGDQPQHF. The chain has TRBV4-3 and TRBJ1-5; D possibly corresponds to TRBD1 (6 bases). Trimming cost V 0 bases and J 5 bases, with 8 bases left between them. Germline V gene lookup returns CDR1 LGHNA and CDR2 YSLEER. This CDR3 contains 14 residues.

This clone occurred a few times. The chain couples TRBV5-4 to TRBJ1-2; 8 bases line up with TRBD1. J gave up 4 bases and V 0 bases, and 5 bases lay outside the gene matches. The CDR3 spans 15 residues. CDR1 and CDR2 from the germline V gene are SGHNT and YYREEE (reference sequence). CDR3 region: CASSLGGQGPYGYTF. The CDR3 coding sequence is TGTGCCAGCAGCTTGGGAGGACAGGGTCCCTATGGCTACACCTTC.

The chain employs TRBV5-1 and TRBJ2-3; TRBD1 matches 8 bases. The CDR3 extends over 15 amino acids. Trimming cost V 4 bases and J 5 bases; bases outside gene matches: 9. The V gene's germline CDR1 is SGHRS and CDR2 YFSETQ. CDR3 loop: CASSGLTGDGDTQYF. CDR3 nucleotide sequence: TGCGCCAGCAGCGGGTTGACAGGGGATGGAGATACGCAGTATTTT. The full variable domain, with the rest looked up from reference TRBV5-1 and TRBJ2-3, is KAGVTQTPRYLIKTRGQQVTLSCSPISGHRSVSWYQQTPGQGLQFLFEYFSETQRNKGNFPGRFSGRQFSNSRSEMNVSTLELGDSALYLCASSGLTGDGDTQYFGPGTRLTVL.

The chain recombines TRBV28 with TRBJ2-2; D is undetermined. V was clipped by 3 bases and J by 5 bases, with 4 bases between them. The V gene's germline CDR1 is MDHEN and CDR2 SYDVKM. There are 12 residues in the CDR3. CDR3 amino acids: CASSFFTGELFF. CDR3 DNA sequence: TGTGCCAGCAGTTTTTTTACCGGGGAGCTGTTTTTT.

The chain uses TRBV5-5 and TRBJ2-3; 14 nucleotides match TRBD2. The V gene's germline CDR1 is SGHKS and CDR2 YYEKEE (reference sequence). The CDR3 has 16 residues. The ends lost 2 bases at V and 5 bases at J; junction bases unmatched: 4. This CDR3 reads CASSLGTSGSGDTQYF. CDR3 bases: TGTGCCAGCAGCTTAGGGACTAGCGGGAGTGGAGATACGCAGTATTTT.

The chain joins TRBV6-5 to TRBJ2-1; no firm D call. V dropped 0 bases and J dropped 0 bases, with 9 bases sitting between them. The germline CDR1 and CDR2 sequences are MNHEY and SVGAGI. CDR3 length: 16 residues. CDR3 in amino acids: CASSYSDLSSYNEQFF. The CDR3 DNA is TGTGCCAGCAGTTACTCGGACCTGAGCTCCTACAATGAGCAGTTCTTC.

This clone occurred a few times. The J gene is TRBJ1-2, the V gene TRBV5-4; maybe TRBD1 (6 bases). Trimming removed 0 bases at V and 8 bases at J, with 8 bases between. Germline V lookup: CDR1 SGHNT, CDR2 YYREEE (reference sequence). This CDR3 region has 12 residues. CDR3 DNA sequence: TGTGCCAGCAGCTTGGACAGGGTGGGCTACACCTTC. It yields the protein CASSLDRVGYTF.

This chain links TRBV10-3 with TRBJ2-1, with D perhaps given as TRBD1 or TRBD2 (8 bases each). The V end lost 2 bases, the J end lost 6 bases, and 26 bases lay between the germline ends. The germline CDR1 and CDR2 sequences are ENHRY and SYGVKD. The CDR3 loop spans 19 amino acids. This CDR3 reads CAISEPGQAISGIFNEQFF. The CDR3 DNA reads TGTGCCATCAGTGAGCCGGGACAGGCCATTAGCGGGATCTTCAATGAGCAGTTCTTC.

This chain links TRBV29-1 with TRBJ1-2; D unclear. Germline V gene data show CDR1 as SQVTM and CDR2 as ANQGSEA. V gave up 4 bases and J gave up 8 bases, with 14 bases separating them. This CDR3 comprises 12 residues. The CDR3: CSVVVDTGGYTF. The CDR3 DNA reads as TGCAGCGTTGTGGTTGATACGGGGGGCTACACCTTC.

This chain connects TRBV10-1 to TRBJ2-3, with 9 bases that match TRBD1. The junction had 6 bases not matched to a gene; V was cut back by 2 bases and J by 6 bases. The CDR3 loop spans 15 amino acids. Germline lookup yields CDR1 WNHNN and CDR2 SYGVQD (reference sequence). CDR3 sequence: CASSEATGTGDTQYF. In DNA, the CDR3 is TGCGCCAGCAGTGAGGCGACCGGGACAGGGGATACGCAGTATTTT.

This sequence joins TRBV7-6 and TRBJ2-1, with D tentatively TRBD2 (5 bases). The ends were cut back, 5 bases at V and 12 bases at J, with 17 bases in the middle. This CDR3 contains 13 residues. The germline gives CDR1 SGHVS, CDR2 FNYEAQ. The DNA for the CDR3 is TGTGCCAGCAGCATGAACCCGGAGGATCTGCAGTTCTTC. Its translation is CASSMNPEDLQFF.

This clone was recorded only once. The chain has TRBV30 and TRBJ1-2; D ambiguous. V lost 5 bases and J 0 bases, leaving 7 bases between the germline ends. The CDR3 spans 12 residues. From germline, CDR1 is GTSNPN and CDR2 SVGIG (reference sequence). The CDR3 coding sequence is TGTGCCTGGTCCCCGACTAACTATGGCTACACCTTC. Translating gives CAWSPTNYGYTF.